The rows below give T cell receptor beta chains drawn from one sample of a study of radiotherapy plus CTLA-4 blockade in lung cancer. TCRdb's copy holds only in-frame clones and misses some; the assay was immunoSEQ multiplex PCR. Of about 59,000 clones listed, approximately 67% were seen once; the top ten hold about 9%. The specimen was peripheral blood, collected from a patient treated with radiotherapy plus ipilimumab. The receptors were gathered from a human donor with non-small cell lung cancer whose response to radiotherapy plus ipilimumab could not be evaluated. Both conserved end residues are part of each CDR3. Fields, in order: V gene, D gene, clone size, J gene, CDR3 protein, CDR3 DNA. A D gene is named only where the DNA matches it firmly. A clone size is listed for some rows: how often the clone was seen (once, few, many), or a class if it is expanded.

v_gene: TRBV2
d_gene: NA
abundance: NA
j_gene: TRBJ2-7
CDR3aa: CASSLTSNEQYF
CDR3nt: TGTGCCAGCAGCTTGACTAGTAACGAGCAGTACTTC

v_gene: TRBV28
d_gene: TRBD1
abundance: NA
j_gene: TRBJ1-2
CDR3aa: CASSLGTGVYGYTF
CDR3nt: TGTGCCAGCAGTTTAGGGACAGGGGTCTATGGCTACACCTTC

v_gene: TRBV5-6
d_gene: TRBD1
abundance: NA
j_gene: TRBJ1-5
CDR3aa: CASSLAGTGGYNQPQHF
CDR3nt: TGTGCCAGCAGCTTGGCTGGGACAGGGGGCTACAATCAGCCCCAGCATTTT

v_gene: TRBV6-5
d_gene: TRBD2
abundance: NA
j_gene: TRBJ2-3
CDR3aa: CASSYIRGGLDTQYF
CDR3nt: TGTGCCAGCAGTTACATTCGCGGGGGGCTAGATACGCAGTATTTT

v_gene: TRBV19
d_gene: TRBD2
abundance: NA
j_gene: TRBJ2-7
CDR3aa: CASRDPGLGNYEQYF
CDR3nt: TGTGCCAGTAGGGACCCGGGACTAGGGAACTACGAGCAGTACTTC

v_gene: TRBV7-9
d_gene: TRBD1
abundance: NA
j_gene: TRBJ2-7
CDR3aa: CASRRQGYEQYF
CDR3nt: TGTGCCAGCAGAAGACAGGGCTACGAGCAGTACTTC

v_gene: TRBV5-1
d_gene: NA
abundance: once
j_gene: TRBJ2-3
CDR3aa: CASSFTSDSSTDTQYF
CDR3nt: TGCGCCAGCAGCTTCACTAGTGATTCTAGCACAGATACGCAGTATTTT

v_gene: TRBV7-2
d_gene: TRBD1
abundance: NA
j_gene: TRBJ1-2
CDR3aa: CASSPQGAPVEGYTF
CDR3nt: TGTGCCAGCAGCCCACAGGGGGCGCCGGTTGAAGGCTACACCTTC

v_gene: TRBV18
d_gene: NA
abundance: few
j_gene: TRBJ1-1
CDR3aa: CASSPSGRNTEAFF
CDR3nt: TGTGCCAGCTCACCATCAGGCAGGAACACTGAAGCTTTCTTT

v_gene: TRBV28
d_gene: NA
abundance: once
j_gene: TRBJ1-2
CDR3aa: CASSSSSSGFYGYTF
CDR3nt: TGTGCCAGCAGTTCGTCCTCATCCGGGTTCTATGGCTACACCTTC

v_gene: TRBV5-1
d_gene: NA
abundance: NA
j_gene: TRBJ2-7
CDR3aa: CASSPRRLHSYEQYF
CDR3nt: TGCGCCAGCAGCCCCCGGAGGTTGCACTCCTACGAGCAGTACTTC

v_gene: TRBV9
d_gene: NA
abundance: few
j_gene: TRBJ2-7
CDR3aa: CASSVGSQSSYEQYF
CDR3nt: TGTGCCAGCAGCGTAGGATCACAGAGCTCCTACGAGCAGTACTTC

v_gene: TRBV7-8
d_gene: TRBD2
abundance: NA
j_gene: TRBJ2-7
CDR3aa: CASSLGLAGGEQYF
CDR3nt: TGTGCCAGCAGCTTAGGCCTAGCGGGAGGAGAGCAGTACTTC

v_gene: TRBV30
d_gene: TRBD1
abundance: once
j_gene: TRBJ1-1
CDR3aa: CAWSVQGGREAFF
CDR3nt: TGTGCCTGGAGTGTACAGGGGGGACGTGAAGCTTTCTTT

v_gene: TRBV5-1
d_gene: TRBD1
abundance: NA
j_gene: TRBJ2-7
CDR3aa: CASTSGTGGYEQYF
CDR3nt: TGCGCCAGCACCTCTGGGACAGGGGGTTACGAGCAGTACTTC

v_gene: TRBV15
d_gene: NA
abundance: few
j_gene: TRBJ2-3
CDR3aa: CATSRDAASSTDTQYF
CDR3nt: TGTGCCACCAGCAGAGACGCGGCATCTAGCACAGATACGCAGTATTTT

v_gene: TRBV11-2
d_gene: TRBD1
abundance: NA
j_gene: TRBJ2-3
CDR3aa: CASSLGGRLGTGRTDTQYF
CDR3nt: TGTGCCAGCAGCTTAGGAGGTCGGTTGGGGACAGGACGCACAGATACGCAGTATTTT

v_gene: TRBV4-3
d_gene: NA
abundance: once
j_gene: TRBJ1-2
CDR3aa: CASRPDRSAYGYTF
CDR3nt: TGCGCCAGCAGACCCGACAGATCAGCATATGGCTACACCTTC

v_gene: TRBV9
d_gene: NA
abundance: NA
j_gene: TRBJ2-2
CDR3aa: CASSLRSSTGELFF
CDR3nt: TGTGCCAGCAGCCTCCGGTCGAGCACCGGGGAGCTGTTTTTT

v_gene: TRBV7-9
d_gene: TRBD1
abundance: NA
j_gene: TRBJ1-2
CDR3aa: CASSPRDRAFYGYTF
CDR3nt: TGTGCCAGCAGCCCGCGGGACAGGGCTTTCTATGGCTACACCTTC

v_gene: TRBV19
d_gene: TRBD2
abundance: once
j_gene: TRBJ2-5
CDR3aa: CASKGYGGGGQETQYF
CDR3nt: TGTGCCAGTAAAGGTTACGGCGGGGGGGGCCAAGAGACCCAGTACTTC

v_gene: TRBV4-3
d_gene: NA
abundance: NA
j_gene: TRBJ2-7
CDR3aa: CASSQDNSGARYEQYF
CDR3nt: TGCGCCAGCAGCCAAGATAATTCAGGGGCTAGGTACGAGCAGTACTTC